This record looks at one TCR beta chain sequence and its context. Its cognate antigen is unknown. The sample is drawn from a study of cytomegalovirus exposure and HLA in healthy donors. Regarding the study as a whole: Sequences of the TCR beta chain were said to predict the HLA-A and HLA-B alleles of most subjects accurately. Sequencing likely caused a cluster of highly shared sequence variants.

The PCR ran on 60 Vbeta and 13 Jbeta primers. Clones were sequenced by immunoSEQ multiplex PCR, and TCRdb holds only the in-frame ones, with some missing. The profile shows 15,000 to 20,000 clones, 65% to 75% of them singletons. From germline, CDR1 is GTSNPN and CDR2 SVGIG (reference sequence). The V end lost 2 bases, the J end lost 1 base, and 15 bases lay between the germline ends. The CDR3 extends over 16 amino acids. Material for sequencing was PBMCs. V usage is TRBV30 and J usage is TRBJ1-5; no definite D call. The origin of this receptor is a man aged 18 to 35 in good health and CMV-seronegative. The CDR3 loop is CAWSFYDYKSNQPQHF. The CDR3, as DNA: TGTGCCTGGAGTTTTTACGATTACAAGAGCAATCAGCCCCAGCATTTT.